This TCR beta chain was identified in a study of human T cells and chemical hapten exposure. This clonotype was seen only a few times. Its matching antigen is unknown. Each CDR3 protein is one row after TCRdb ran MiXCR on the RACE reads. The table records roughly 38,000 distinct CDR3 sequences, around 12% of them present only once. Study results and caveats: Expanded TCRs grouped into significantly more large CDR3 similarity clusters than controls produced.

As for time point: pre-sensitization, week 0. As for treatment: therapeutic diphenylcyclopropenone sensitization with weekly scalp DPC. The sequenced sample was whole blood, obtained in connection with sensitization to the hapten diphenylcyclopropenone (DPC). This receptor was identified in a woman in her 30s with alopecia areata. Some clones in this sample may be carry-over from other donors' samples.

The CDR3 coding sequence is TGTGCCAGCAGTGAAGAGGGACTAGCGTTTATCTACGAGCAGTACTTC. Protein sequence: CASSEEGLAFIYEQYF. This chain connects TRBV2 to TRBJ2-7; TRBD2 agrees at 10 bases. The CDR3 spans 16 residues. After removal of 1 base from V and 3 bases from J, the junction contained 6 bases not matched to a gene. CDR1 is SNHLY and CDR2 is FYNNEI in the germline V gene.